These 30 T cell receptor beta chains came from one sample sequenced in a study of blood T cell repertoires in COVID-19. Libraries were prepared by immunoSEQ multiplex PCR; TCRdb keeps only in-frame clonotypes and omits some of them. The sample lists 200,000 to 300,000 clones; about 85% were seen once. Sample: peripheral blood. The receptors derive from a woman of 80 years or more with acute or convalescent COVID-19.

This clone was seen just once. This chain links TRBV9 with TRBJ1-2; weak D call: TRBD1 (5 bases). The CDR3 is 14 amino acids. V was clipped by 6 bases and J by 1 base, with 13 bases between them. The germline gives CDR1 SGDLS, CDR2 YYNGEE. The CDR3 region has the DNA TGTGCCAGCACCCCTAGGGGCTATAACTATGGCTACACCTTC. Translation: CASTPRGYNYGYTF.

V is TRBV28 and J is TRBJ2-2; D not certain. Trimming shortened V by 10 bases and J by 0 bases, and 6 bases separated the two germline ends. The CDR3 is made up of 12 amino acids. Germline loops: CDR1 MDHEN, CDR2 SYDVKM. The CDR3 DNA follows: TGTGCCACCGCGCCGAACACCGGGGAGCTGTTTTTT. It codes for CATAPNTGELFF.

The chain combines TRBV5-1 with TRBJ2-5, with D possibly TRBD1 on 5 matching bases. This CDR3 is built from 13 residues. Germline lookup yields CDR1 SGHRS and CDR2 YFSETQ. The V and J ends lost 3 bases and 5 bases respectively, with 11 bases between them. The CDR3 region has the DNA TGCGCCAGCAGCTCACAGGTCGGGGAGACCCAGTACTTC. Its translation is CASSSQVGETQYF.

V is TRBV9 and J is TRBJ2-1; 8 nucleotides line up with TRBD1. This CDR3 has 16 amino acids. The junction had 11 bases not matched to a gene; V was cut back by 3 bases and J by 6 bases. Germline V gives CDR1 SGDLS, CDR2 YYNGEE. CDR3 in amino acids: CASSGRWTGWGNEQFF. For the CDR3, the DNA is TGTGCCAGCAGCGGACGATGGACAGGGTGGGGCAATGAGCAGTTCTTC.

The V gene is TRBV11-2, the J gene TRBJ1-1; no definite D call. The V end was cut by 4 bases, the J end by 5 bases, with 20 bases between. Germline V CDR1 and CDR2: SGHAT, FQNNGV. The CDR3 is 16 residues long. CDR3 DNA: TGTGCCAGCAGCTACGGGTTCGGGGAGGGTTCAACTGAAGCTTTCTTT. As protein: CASSYGFGEGSTEAFF.

This sequence joins TRBV5-6 and TRBJ1-1; the match to TRBD1 covers 7 bases. This CDR3 contains 12 residues. The ends lost 0 bases at V and 9 bases at J; junction bases unmatched: 2. In germline, CDR1 is SGHDT, CDR2 YYEEEE. The CDR3 DNA follows: TGTGCCAGCAGCTTGGCGACAGGGAAAGCTTTCTTT. Translating gives CASSLATGKAFF. Filled out from reference TRBV5-6 and TRBJ1-1, the complete variable domain reads DAGVTQSPTHLIKTRGQQVTLRCSPKSGHDTVSWYQQALGQGPQFIFQYYEEEERQRGNFPDRFSGHQFPNYSSELNVNALLLGDSALYLCASSLATGKAFFGQGTRLTVV.

This clone was seen only a few times. This chain joins TRBV6-2 or TRBV6-3 and TRBJ1-2; 7 nucleotides agree with TRBD1. The V and J ends lost 6 bases and 1 base, in that order; junction bases with no gene match: 8. This CDR3 is 15 amino acids long. CDR1 and CDR2 from the germline V gene are MNHEY and SVGEGT. The DNA for the CDR3 is TGTGCCAGCAGCCGGGACAGCGTCCTTAACTATGGCTACACCTTC. Translating gives CASSRDSVLNYGYTF.

The chain uses TRBV6-5 and TRBJ1-4, with a tentative D call TRBD1 (5 bases). From germline, CDR1 is MNHEY and CDR2 SVGAGI. V was clipped by 8 bases and J by 0 bases, with 7 bases between them. This CDR3 comprises 13 residues. CDR3 amino acids: CASGGATNEKLFF. CDR3 nucleotides: TGTGCCAGCGGAGGGGCAACTAATGAAAAACTGTTTTTT.

CDR3 protein: CASSLSPPGGEKLFF. Here the CDR3 DNA reads TGTGCCAGCAGCTTATCCCCCCCGGGGGGTGAAAAACTGTTTTTT. The chain uses TRBV13 and TRBJ1-4, with D possibly being TRBD1 (5 bases). The length of the CDR3 is 15 residues. Trimming left V 2 bases short and J 7 bases short, with 14 bases between. Germline CDR1 reads PRHDT; CDR2 reads FYEKMQ (reference sequence).

This clone was seen once. The gene calls are TRBV30 and TRBJ2-7, with a weak D call TRBD1 (5 bases). CDR3 length equals 12 residues. In germline, CDR1 is GTSNPN, CDR2 SVGIG (reference sequence). Trimming stripped 4 bases from V and 0 bases from J, with 7 bases between. The CDR3 sequence is CAWMGLSYEQYF. The CDR3 DNA follows: TGTGCCTGGATGGGGCTCTCCTACGAGCAGTACTTC.

On this clone itself: Other DNA sequences from this sample encode an identical CDR3 as well. This chain uses TRBV7-9 with TRBJ2-5; perhaps TRBD2 as D (5 bases). Germline loops: CDR1 SEHNR, CDR2 FQNEAQ (reference sequence). V shed 1 base and J shed 2 bases, with 8 bases lying between them. The CDR3 has 14 amino acids. This chain's CDR3 is CASSLVGGQETQYF. The DNA for the CDR3 is TGTGCCAGCAGCTTAGTTGGAGGACAAGAGACCCAGTACTTC.

The rearrangement joins TRBV29-1 to TRBJ2-1; 8 bases align to TRBD1. Germline V gives CDR1 SQVTM, CDR2 ANQGSEA. Germline trimming cut 3 bases from V and 8 bases from J; bases unmatched to any gene: 6. This CDR3 region has 13 residues. For the CDR3, the DNA is TGCAGCGTTGACCGGACAGGGTCTGATGAGCAGTTCTTC. The encoded protein is CSVDRTGSDEQFF.

This chain links TRBV5-1 with TRBJ1-1; possibly TRBD1 for D (6 bases). CDR1 SGHRS and CDR2 YFSETQ come from the germline V gene. This CDR3 is built from 17 residues. V was clipped by 0 bases and J by 0 bases, with 15 bases between them. CDR3 coding DNA: TGCGCCAGCAGCTTGGAGGGGGACCCAACTCTGAACACTGAAGCTTTCTTT. It encodes CASSLEGDPTLNTEAFF.

The V and J genes are TRBV6-6 and TRBJ2-5, with 7 bases that match TRBD1. The CDR3 contains 14 residues. V lost 7 bases, J lost 3 bases, and 8 bases stayed unmatched. Germline CDR1 and CDR2: MNHNY and SVGAGI (reference sequence). The CDR3 nucleotides are TGTGCCAGCACCCCGGGACAGATTAAAGAGACCCAGTACTTC. It is translated as CASTPGQIKETQYF.

The chain employs TRBV27 and TRBJ1-2; TRBD1 matches 8 bases. V gave up 4 bases and J gave up 2 bases; unmatched junction bases: 6. The CDR3 contains 15 residues. Germline CDR1 reads MNHEY; CDR2 reads SMNVEV (reference sequence). Here the CDR3 reads CASSYRQGPNYGYTF. The CDR3 nucleotides read TGTGCCAGCAGTTACCGACAGGGGCCGAACTATGGCTACACCTTC.

The chain combines TRBV4-2 with TRBJ1-3, with a tentative D call TRBD1 (5 bases). Germline lookup yields CDR1 LGHNA and CDR2 YNFKEQ. The ends were cut back, 0 bases at V and 2 bases at J, with 17 bases in the middle. This CDR3 has 18 amino acids. CDR3 coding DNA: TGTGCCAGCAGCCAAGAATTTCTCCGGACACTCACTGGAAACACCATATATTTT. Protein: CASSQEFLRTLTGNTIYF.

In nucleotides, the CDR3 is TGTGCCAGCAGCCCCCGGACAGGGACGGGCTACACCTTC. Its protein is CASSPRTGTGYTF. The chain couples TRBV7-2 to TRBJ1-2, with 8 bases aligning to TRBD1. This CDR3 has 13 amino acids. In germline, CDR1 is SGHTA, CDR2 FQGNSA. Germline trimming cut 5 bases from V and 8 bases from J; bases unmatched to any gene: 7.

CDR3 DNA sequence: TGTGCCATCACCCCGAGCGAACAGGAGTTCGGCTATGGCTACACCTTC. This encodes CAITPSEQEFGYGYTF. This chain connects TRBV10-3 to TRBJ1-2; possible D gene TRBD1, 5 bases. With 7 bases removed from V and 4 bases from J, the gap between germline ends came to 22 bases. CDR3 size: 16 residues. Germline CDR1 is ENHRY and CDR2 is SYGVKD.

This chain joins TRBV5-1 and TRBJ1-6; D remains unclear. CDR1 is SGHRS, CDR2 YFSETQ, per germline. Trimming stripped 2 bases from V and 7 bases from J, with 13 bases between. The CDR3 sequence is 15 residues long. CDR3 coding DNA: TGCGCCAGCAGCTTCGACGGACGGGAAAATTCACCCCTCCACTTT. Protein product: CASSFDGRENSPLHF.

The chain links TRBV28 to TRBJ2-5; TRBD1 matches 8 bases. Germline V lookup: CDR1 MDHEN, CDR2 SYDVKM. CDR3 length: 16 residues. Trimming took 11 bases from V and 4 from J; bases not matched to a gene: 18. CDR3 loop: CAAPPSGGAFGETQYF. In DNA form, the CDR3 reads TGTGCCGCCCCGCCCTCAGGGGGCGCGTTTGGAGAGACCCAGTACTTC. The variable domain in full, with the rest retrieved from reference TRBV28 and TRBJ2-5, is DVKVTQSSRYLVKRTGEKVFLECVQDMDHENMFWYRQDPGLGLRLIYFSYDVKMKEKGDIPEGYSVSREKKERFSLILESASTNQTSMYLCAAPPSGGAFGETQYFGPGTRLLVL.

About this clone: Other DNA variants within this sample encode the same CDR3. The chain has TRBV5-1 and TRBJ1-2; 7 nucleotides agree with TRBD1. This CDR3 has 13 amino acids. Germline CDR1 SGHRS, CDR2 YFSETQ. The V gene end was trimmed by 0 bases and the J gene end by 7 bases; junction bases not matched to a gene: 3. The CDR3 is CASSLGQGGGYTF. For the CDR3, the DNA is TGCGCCAGCAGCTTGGGACAGGGAGGTGGCTACACCTTC.

This clone was seen only once. The chain couples TRBV7-8 to TRBJ1-2; the D is unclear. V was cut by 2 bases and J by 1 base, with 8 bases left in between. This CDR3 spans 14 amino acids. Germline V gives CDR1 SGHVS, CDR2 FQNEAQ. The CDR3 spells CASSLTMVNYGYTF. In DNA, the CDR3 is TGTGCCAGCAGCTTAACTATGGTTAACTATGGCTACACCTTC.

This chain joins TRBV10-3 and TRBJ1-1; tentatively, D is TRBD1 (5 bases). CDR1 is ENHRY, CDR2 SYGVKD, per germline. The CDR3 runs to 15 residues. V lost 5 bases and J lost 1, with 14 bases in between. The CDR3 sequence is CAISWGGGENTEAFF. The CDR3 DNA reads as TGTGCCATCAGTTGGGGCGGAGGGGAGAACACTGAAGCTTTCTTT.

The rearrangement links TRBV6-5 to TRBJ1-3, with D unresolved. The CDR3 has 14 amino acids. Trimming shortened V by 6 bases and J by 0 bases, and 9 bases separated the two germline ends. Germline lookup yields CDR1 MNHEY and CDR2 SVGAGI. The CDR3 region has the DNA TGTGCCAGCAGGGGCCTGGGCTCTGGAAACACCATATATTTT. Its translation: CASRGLGSGNTIYF.

The chain links TRBV28 to TRBJ1-4; 8 bases fit TRBD1. The CDR3 is 14 residues long. Per germline, CDR1 MDHEN and CDR2 SYDVKM. The V segment lost 3 bases and the J segment 8 bases; nucleotides outside the gene matches: 5. This CDR3 reads CASSLAGGVEKLFF. DNA of the CDR3: TGTGCCAGCAGTTTGGCAGGGGGCGTCGAAAAACTGTTTTTT. The full variable domain, in which reference TRBV28 and TRBJ1-4 provide the parts outside the CDR3, is DVKVTQSSRYLVKRTGEKVFLECVQDMDHENMFWYRQDPGLGLRLIYFSYDVKMKEKGDIPEGYSVSREKKERFSLILESASTNQTSMYLCASSLAGGVEKLFFGSGTQLSVL.

In nucleotides, the CDR3 is TGCGCCAGCAGCTTGTCCCCTACTACCTCTGGAAACACCATATATTTT. The encoded protein is CASSLSPTTSGNTIYF. This chain links TRBV5-1 with TRBJ1-3, with D unresolved. The CDR3 totals 16 residues. Looked up from germline, CDR1 is SGHRS and CDR2 is YFSETQ. Trimming pared 1 base from V and 0 bases from J, leaving 11 bases between.

The chain carries TRBV2 and TRBJ2-7, with TRBD2 matching 14 bases. CDR1 SNHLY and CDR2 FYNNEI come from the germline V gene. The CDR3 sequence is 12 residues long. V gave up 8 bases and J gave up 12 bases; unmatched junction bases: 6. The CDR3, as DNA: TGTGCCAGCGGGGGACTAGCGGGAGCTCTGTACTTC. Its protein is CASGGLAGALYF.

This chain uses TRBV3-1 (or the pseudogene TRBV3-2) with TRBJ1-1; D perhaps matches TRBD1 (6 bases). The germline V and J ends were trimmed by 10 bases and 1 base, with 13 bases remaining between them. There are 13 residues in the CDR3. CDR1 LGHDT and CDR2 YNNKEL come from the germline V gene (reference sequence). The CDR3 loop is CATRQERNTEAFF. The CDR3 DNA follows: TGTGCCACCCGACAGGAACGGAACACTGAAGCTTTCTTT.

V usage is TRBV28 and J usage is TRBJ2-3; D might be TRBD2 (6 bases). Germline V gene data show CDR1 as MDHEN and CDR2 as SYDVKM. V was cut by 5 bases and J by 5 bases, with 23 bases left in between. The CDR3 is 17 residues long. CDR3 loop: CASSPLSLKRALDTQYF. As DNA, the CDR3 is TGTGCCAGCAGTCCGCTCTCCCTGAAGCGGGCTTTAGATACGCAGTATTTT.

The sample holds one count of this clone. The chain's CDR3 is CASRITGSSYNEQFF. Written as DNA, the CDR3 is TGTGCCAGCCGCATCACGGGAAGCTCCTACAATGAGCAGTTCTTC. The V and J genes are TRBV27 and TRBJ2-1; a weak D match, TRBD2 (5 bases). Germline lookup yields CDR1 MNHEY and CDR2 SMNVEV (reference sequence). There are 15 residues in the CDR3. V lost 8 bases, J lost 0 bases, and 14 bases lay in between.